A single T cell receptor beta chain is shown here with its context. The antigen is undetermined. This specimen comes from a study of blood T cells in healthy people across ages. A second roughly 6 to 11 cycle PCR used barcoded and J-beta primers. Researchers report that each sample yielded at least 2.5 million CDR3-containing paired-end reads. TCRdb re-called the 5' RACE reads with MiXCR, one entry per CDR3 protein. The data show 550,000 to 750,000 distinct CDR3 sequences, roughly 21% seen once. Points from the study as a whole: Long-lived donors carried more naive CD4+ cells and greater diversity than aged donors. Percentage of naive T cells showed a strong correlation with TCR beta diversity. From one million sequenced T cells, diversity estimates were lower bounds.

Material for sequencing was blood. The TCR sequence derives from a man in his 70s in good health.

The CDR3 region has the DNA TGTGCCAGCAGCCCGAGAAGGACAGGGTCCGCTGAAGCTTTCTTT. The encoded protein is CASSPRRTGSAEAFF. The J gene is TRBJ1-1, the V gene TRBV7-9; the match to TRBD1 covers 8 bases. Germline CDR1 SEHNR, CDR2 FQNEAQ (reference sequence). The CDR3 loop spans 15 amino acids. The ends lost 5 bases at V and 6 bases at J; junction bases unmatched: 11. The variable domain in full, with the rest retrieved from reference TRBV7-9 and TRBJ1-1, is DTGVSQNPRHKITKRGQNVTFRCDPISEHNRLYWYRQTLGQGPEFLTYFQNEAQLEKSRLLSDRFSAERPKGSFSTLEIQRTEQGDSAMYLCASSPRRTGSAEAFFGQGTRLTVV.